These 15 T cell receptor beta chains were sequenced from one sample in a study of identical twins (dated by TCRdb to between 2015 and 2016). Receptors were amplified or captured by 5' RACE. Sequencing took place on an Illumina HiSeq 2000. The public sequencing data were trimmed at Q25 with fastp and processed into clonotypes with MiXCR by TCRdb, which kept only in-frame beta chains. Entries that share a CDR3 protein sequence are merged under the most common genes and DNA. In all, the sample holds approximately 550,000 distinct CDR3 sequences, and around 22% of those were seen once. Together, the top ten hold approximately 0.5% of the sample. The sample also formed part of further work on yellow fever vaccine responses in identical twins.

Sequenced sample: CD4+ T cells sorted from blood. Receptors were obtained from a woman between 18 and 30 years old in good health.

The chain couples TRBV7-6 to TRBJ1-6; D remains ambiguous. This CDR3 has 14 residues. Between the trimmed V and J ends, which lost 6 bases and 6 bases, there was a span of 12 bases. Germline lookup yields CDR1 SGHVS and CDR2 FNYEAQ. The CDR3 spells CASSPAPGNSPLHF. CDR3 in DNA: TGTGCCAGCAGTCCCGCGCCTGGTAATTCACCCCTCCACTTT. Full variable domain (outside the CDR3, taken from reference TRBV7-6 and TRBJ1-6): GAGVSQSPRYKVTKRGQDVALRCDPISGHVSLYWYRQALGQGPEFLTYFNYEAQQDKSGLPNDRFSAERPEGSISTLTIQRTEQRDSAMYRCASSPAPGNSPLHFGNGTRLTVT.

This clonotype was seen only a few times. This chain uses TRBV5-1 with TRBJ2-1; 8 nucleotides line up with TRBD1. Trimming took 4 bases from V and 9 from J; bases not matched to a gene: 3. This CDR3 is 12 amino acids long. Germline CDR1 and CDR2: SGHRS and YFSETQ. The CDR3 protein is CASSRDRGEQFF. The CDR3 coding sequence is TGCGCCAGCAGCCGTGACAGGGGTGAGCAGTTCTTC.

This clonotype was seen a handful of times. The V call is TRBV7-6, the J call TRBJ1-1; possible D gene TRBD1, 6 bases. V lost 4 bases and J lost 1, with 13 bases in between. The length of the CDR3 is 15 residues. CDR1 and CDR2 from the germline V gene are SGHVS and FNYEAQ. The CDR3 here is CASSSGAYPNTEAFF. The CDR3 DNA is TGTGCCAGCAGCTCGGGGGCTTACCCGAACACTGAAGCTTTCTTT. The variable domain in full, completed from reference TRBV7-6 and TRBJ1-1, reads GAGVSQSPRYKVTKRGQDVALRCDPISGHVSLYWYRQALGQGPEFLTYFNYEAQQDKSGLPNDRFSAERPEGSISTLTIQRTEQRDSAMYRCASSSGAYPNTEAFFGQGTRLTVV.

This clonotype has a handful of counts. The chain carries TRBV5-1 and TRBJ2-5, with 7 bases lining up with TRBD1. V lost 4 bases to trimming and J lost 3 bases; unmatched junction nucleotides: 12. The CDR3 has 16 residues. The germline V gene has CDR1 SGHRS and CDR2 YFSETQ. The CDR3 loop reads CASSSGQVETKETQYF. In DNA, the CDR3 is TGCGCCAGCAGCAGCGGACAGGTAGAGACCAAAGAGACCCAGTACTTC.

The chain couples TRBV5-1 to TRBJ2-2; D gene uncertain. The CDR3 sequence is 15 residues long. With 4 bases removed from V and 0 bases from J, the gap between germline ends came to 10 bases. Per the germline V gene, CDR1 is SGHRS and CDR2 is YFSETQ. CDR3 nucleotides: TGCGCCAGCAGCGTGTCCTTCGCGAACACCGGGGAGCTGTTTTTT. Translating gives CASSVSFANTGELFF. Supplemented by reference TRBV5-1 and TRBJ2-2, the full variable domain reads KAGVTQTPRYLIKTRGQQVTLSCSPISGHRSVSWYQQTPGQGLQFLFEYFSETQRNKGNFPGRFSGRQFSNSRSEMNVSTLELGDSALYLCASSVSFANTGELFFGEGSRLTVL.

V and J are TRBV29-1 and TRBJ2-7; maybe TRBD2 (6 bases). The CDR3 is 13 residues long. The V and J ends lost 7 bases and 5 bases respectively, with 18 bases between them. CDR1 is SQVTM, CDR2 ANQGSEA, per germline. This CDR3 reads CSASGPQTNEQYF. Here the CDR3 DNA reads TGCAGCGCCAGCGGGCCCCAAACCAACGAGCAGTACTTC.

This clonotype was recorded at least ten times. The V and J genes are TRBV12-3 or TRBV12-4 and TRBJ2-1; TRBD1 matches at 10 bases. CDR3 length: 14 amino acids. Trimming cost V 5 bases and J 6 bases; bases outside gene matches: 4. Written as DNA, the CDR3 is TGTGCCAGCAGTGACAGGGGGCTGGGCAATGAGCAGTTCTTC. Its translation is CASSDRGLGNEQFF.

The V and J genes are TRBV7-2 and TRBJ1-3, with unresolved D. V shed 6 bases and J shed 8 bases, with 20 bases lying between them. The germline gives CDR1 SGHTA, CDR2 FQGNSA. The CDR3 contains 15 residues. CDR3 nucleotides: TGTGCCAGCAGACGACGGGAGGGATCAGTGCACACCATATATTTT. Its translation is CASRRREGSVHTIYF.

The gene calls are TRBV20-1 and TRBJ2-7, with a possible D match to TRBD1 (5 bases). The V end lost 2 bases, the J end lost 6 bases, and 14 bases lay between the germline ends. Germline values: CDR1 DFQATT, CDR2 SNEGSKA (reference sequence). The CDR3 sequence is 13 residues long. In nucleotides, the CDR3 is TGCAGTGCTAGAAATCCAGGGTCGGGCGAGCAGTACTTC. Its translation: CSARNPGSGEQYF.

This clonotype was picked up a small number of times. V is TRBV5-1 and J is TRBJ2-2; D is uncertain. V dropped 0 bases and J dropped 1 base, with 7 bases sitting between them. Germline CDR1 reads SGHRS; CDR2 reads YFSETQ. The CDR3 covers 15 residues. CDR3 residues: CASSLDTLNTGELFF. The DNA for the CDR3 is TGCGCCAGCAGCTTGGACACCTTGAACACCGGGGAGCTGTTTTTT.

This clonotype occurred a few times. This rearrangement joins TRBV6-1 to TRBJ2-2; tentative D call: TRBD2 (6 bases). The V end was cut by 6 bases, the J end by 3 bases, with 14 bases between. Per the germline V gene, CDR1 is MNHNS and CDR2 is SASEGT. The CDR3 totals 15 residues. CDR3 protein: CASRLSGTHTGELFF. CDR3 nucleotide sequence: TGTGCCAGCAGACTCTCCGGGACTCACACCGGGGAGCTGTTTTTT.

This clonotype occurred many times. This chain links TRBV4-1 with TRBJ1-6; 7 nucleotides match TRBD1. V dropped 5 bases and J dropped 7; count of bases not matched to a gene: 11. CDR3 length equals 16 residues. From germline, CDR1 is MGHRA and CDR2 YSYEKL. The CDR3 region has the DNA TGCGCCAGCAGCGACACGAAACAGGGGTGGAATTCACCCCTCCACTTT. Protein sequence: CASSDTKQGWNSPLHF.

This clonotype has ten or more counts. The V call is TRBV14, the J call TRBJ2-1; 8 bases are shared with TRBD2. V lost 4 bases, J lost 6 bases, and 11 bases stayed unmatched. Germline V gene lookup returns CDR1 SGHDN and CDR2 FVKESK. The CDR3 contains 16 residues. CDR3: CASSLAGLGVFNEQFF. CDR3 sequence (DNA): TGTGCCAGCAGCCTAGCGGGACTAGGGGTTTTCAATGAGCAGTTCTTC.

This clonotype was found a few times. The chain links TRBV7-2 to TRBJ2-3, with D tentatively TRBD2 (5 bases). From germline, CDR1 is SGHTA and CDR2 FQGNSA. The CDR3 contains 14 residues. Between the trimmed V and J ends, which lost 4 bases and 0 bases, there was a span of 8 bases. The chain's CDR3 is CASSSSSSTDTQYF. The CDR3 region has the DNA TGTGCCAGCAGCTCCTCTAGCAGCACAGATACGCAGTATTTT.

J is TRBJ2-5 and V is TRBV12-3 or TRBV12-4; 11 nucleotides agree with TRBD2. The CDR3 runs 15 residues. V trimming: 5 bases; J trimming: 7 bases; junction bases outside the gene matches: 9. The CDR3 DNA follows: TGTGCCAGCAGTATGATAGCGGGAGGGCTGGTGACCCAGTACTTC. It codes for CASSMIAGGLVTQYF.